A single sample is the source of the 31 T cell receptor beta chains below, sequenced in a study of patients and donors after allogeneic stem cell transplantation. TCRdb reprocessed the RT-PCR reads with MiXCR, giving one entry per CDR3 protein. The sample carries 100,000 to 130,000 distinct CDR3 sequences, roughly 37% recorded once. Sample: blood, either unsorted or a sorted T cell fraction (not recorded which). These receptors were taken from a human donor who was either an allogeneic HSCT recipient or a stem cell or donor lymphocyte infusion donor (not recorded which). It is not recorded whose cells these are; they may come from a transplant donor.

The CDR3, as DNA: TGCAGCGCCATGGGACAGCACGTGGACGAGCAGTACTTC. Protein sequence: CSAMGQHVDEQYF. The rearrangement links TRBV29-1 to TRBJ2-7; 7 bases fit TRBD1. With V trimmed by 7 bases and J by 5 bases, 11 bases remained unmatched. Germline-derived CDR1 and CDR2 are SQVTM and ANQGSEA. The CDR3 sequence is 13 residues long.

This clonotype was seen once. The rearrangement links TRBV24-1 to TRBJ2-2; 10 bases are shared with TRBD2. The CDR3 consists of 15 residues. The J segment lost 7 bases and the V segment lost 7 bases, leaving 8 bases of the junction unmatched. Germline V CDR1 and CDR2: KGHDR, SFDVKD. In DNA, the CDR3 is TGTGCCACCAGCCGAGCGGGAGGGCCTGTCGGGGAGCTGTTTTTT. This translates into CATSRAGGPVGELFF.

V usage is TRBV4-3 and J usage is TRBJ2-7; no definite D call. The CDR3 consists of 16 residues. Germline CDR1 LGHNA, CDR2 YSLEER. Between the trimmed V and J ends, which lost 1 base and 3 bases, there was a span of 16 bases. The CDR3 nucleotides read TGCGCCAGCAGCCAAGGGACCGAGGCCATCATCTACGAGCAGTACTTC. It translates to CASSQGTEAIIYEQYF.

The gene calls are TRBV25-1 and TRBJ2-3, with TRBD1 matching 8 bases. Germline values: CDR1 MGHDK, CDR2 SYGVNS. The CDR3 loop spans 17 amino acids. The V and J ends lost 3 bases and 8 bases, in that order; junction bases with no gene match: 16. The CDR3 here is CASSEARQGLQSSTQYF. DNA for the CDR3: TGTGCCAGCAGTGAGGCCAGACAGGGGCTTCAGTCTAGTACGCAGTATTTT.

This chain uses TRBV7-2 with TRBJ2-2; D possibly matches TRBD1 or TRBD2 (5 bases each). V was cut by 2 bases and J by 1 base, with 11 bases left in between. The CDR3 runs to 16 residues. Germline-derived CDR1 and CDR2 are SGHTA and FQGNSA. CDR3 DNA sequence: TGTGCCAGCAGCTTATGGGGGACGTTGAACACCGGGGAGCTGTTTTTT. As protein: CASSLWGTLNTGELFF.

There are a few counts of this clonotype. The chain links TRBV21-1 to TRBJ1-2. TRBV21-1 is a listed pseudogene. There are 14 residues in the CDR3. This CDR3 is CASSIPGSALGYTF. Written as DNA, the CDR3 is TGTGCCAGCAGCATCCCGGGGAGCGCCCTTGGCTACACCTTC.

This chain links TRBV20-1 with TRBJ1-1; D possibly corresponds to TRBD1 (6 bases). This CDR3 has 13 residues. With 4 bases removed from V and 1 base from J, the gap between germline ends came to 10 bases. Germline V gene data show CDR1 as DFQATT and CDR2 as SNEGSKA (reference sequence). The CDR3 nucleotides are TGCAGTGCTACCGGGACAACGAACACTGAAGCTTTCTTT. Amino acid sequence: CSATGTTNTEAFF.

The J gene is TRBJ1-1, the V gene TRBV7-2; 7 bases line up with TRBD1. Germline CDR1 SGHTA, CDR2 FQGNSA. The trim removed 5 bases at V and 0 bases at J, leaving 6 bases unmatched. The CDR3 has 15 amino acids. In nucleotides, the CDR3 is TGTGCCAGCAGCCACGGACAGGTCCTGAACACTGAAGCTTTCTTT. It yields the protein CASSHGQVLNTEAFF.

The J gene is TRBJ1-5, the V gene TRBV19, with 11 bases fitting TRBD1. The CDR3 covers 15 residues. CDR1 and CDR2 (germline): LNHDA, SQIVND (reference sequence). V trimming: 8 bases; J trimming: 3 bases; junction bases outside the gene matches: 6. The CDR3 bases are TGTGCCAGTGGACAGGGGGCCTTCCTCAATCAGCCCCAGCATTTT. It codes for CASGQGAFLNQPQHF.

CDR3 amino acids: CASSRQGSNSPLHF. The CDR3 DNA sequence: TGTGCCAGCAGTCGACAGGGTAGTAATTCACCCCTCCACTTT. V is TRBV6-5 and J is TRBJ1-6, with TRBD1 identical over 7 bases. Germline V gene sequence: CDR1 MNHEY, CDR2 SVGAGI. The J segment lost 6 bases and the V segment lost 5 bases, leaving 4 bases of the junction unmatched. The CDR3 contains 14 residues.

The V and J genes are TRBV18 and TRBJ1-4; no firm D call. This CDR3 is 13 amino acids long. Germline assignment: CDR1 KGHSH and CDR2 LQKENI. V gave up 3 bases and J gave up 0 bases, with 2 bases separating them. The CDR3 nucleotides are TGTGCCAGCTCACCTGCAACTAATGAAAAACTGTTTTTT. It specifies CASSPATNEKLFF.

The chain employs TRBV4-3 and TRBJ2-5; TRBD2 matches 10 bases. The CDR3 runs 15 residues. Germline-derived CDR1 and CDR2 are LGHNA and YSLEER. With V trimmed by 4 bases and J by 4 bases, 6 bases remained unmatched. For the CDR3, the DNA is TGCGCCAGCAGCCCGAGCGGGAGGGGTGGAGAGACCCAGTACTTC. Translation: CASSPSGRGGETQYF.

The chain joins TRBV13 to TRBJ2-5, with TRBD2 identical over 10 bases. Unmatched junction bases numbered 16, after V lost 2 bases and J lost 4 bases. Germline V CDR1 and CDR2: PRHDT, FYEKMQ (reference sequence). CDR3 length: 19 amino acids. Written as DNA, the CDR3 is TGTGCCAGCAGCTTAAAACTGGGTTTCGGGACTAGCGTGCGAGAGACCCAGTACTTC. Its translation is CASSLKLGFGTSVRETQYF.

The chain is built from TRBV7-2 and TRBJ2-1, with D maybe TRBD2 (5 bases). With 5 bases removed from V and 8 bases from J, the gap between germline ends came to 7 bases. The CDR3 has 11 amino acids. Germline lookup yields CDR1 SGHTA and CDR2 FQGNSA. The CDR3 DNA follows: TGTGCCAGCAGCGTGGAGGATGAGCAGTTCTTC. Its translation is CASSVEDEQFF.

V is TRBV6-1 and J is TRBJ2-7, with TRBD1 matching 7 bases. Germline V CDR1 and CDR2: MNHNS, SASEGT. The CDR3 covers 13 residues. Trimming took 5 bases from V and 7 from J; bases not matched to a gene: 8. This chain's CDR3 is CASSSTGKREQYF. The DNA for the CDR3 is TGTGCCAGCAGTTCGACAGGGAAGAGGGAGCAGTACTTC.

This chain connects TRBV7-9 to TRBJ1-1, with D unclear. This CDR3 is 14 amino acids long. Germline CDR1 is SEHNR and CDR2 is FQNEAQ (reference sequence). V lost 4 bases and J lost 4, with 13 bases in between. CDR3 nucleotides: TGTGCCAGCAGCTACGGACTCATTCGCACTGAAGCTTTCTTT. Protein sequence: CASSYGLIRTEAFF.

There are a few counts of this clonotype. J is TRBJ1-2 and V is TRBV5-1, with a weak D call TRBD1 (5 bases). This CDR3 has 15 amino acids. Trimming removed 3 bases at V and 1 base at J, with 13 bases between. The V gene's germline CDR1 is SGHRS and CDR2 YFSETQ. The CDR3 region has the DNA TGCGCCAGCAGCTGGGGCCGGGTGGGTAACTATGGCTACACCTTC. Encoded protein: CASSWGRVGNYGYTF. The entire variable domain, with the rest obtained from reference TRBV5-1 and TRBJ1-2, is as follows: KAGVTQTPRYLIKTRGQQVTLSCSPISGHRSVSWYQQTPGQGLQFLFEYFSETQRNKGNFPGRFSGRQFSNSRSEMNVSTLELGDSALYLCASSWGRVGNYGYTFGSGTRLTVV.

This clonotype occurred a few times. V and J are TRBV28 and TRBJ1-6; D is unresolved. Deletions cut 6 bases from V and 3 bases from J, with 12 bases between. Germline CDR1 reads MDHEN; CDR2 reads SYDVKM. This CDR3 has 15 residues. The CDR3 region is CASSLRRYYNSPLHF. CDR3 sequence (DNA): TGTGCCAGCAGCTTACGTCGGTACTATAATTCACCCCTCCACTTT.

This chain connects TRBV18 to TRBJ2-5, with D unresolved. The CDR3 runs 12 residues. Germline V gene lookup returns CDR1 KGHSH and CDR2 LQKENI. The V end was cut by 4 bases, the J end by 5 bases, with 8 bases between. The CDR3 DNA sequence: TGTGCCAGCTCACGGGTTGGGGAGACCCAGTACTTC. This sequence encodes CASSRVGETQYF.

This clonotype came up once. This CDR3 reads CASSMGENPGQPQHF. The CDR3 nucleotides are TGTGCCAGTAGTATGGGTGAAAACCCAGGTCAGCCCCAGCATTTT. The V call is TRBV19, the J call TRBJ1-5; no clear D. The germline V and J ends were trimmed by 3 bases and 6 bases, with 15 bases remaining between them. This CDR3 is 15 amino acids long. Germline CDR1 is LNHDA and CDR2 is SQIVND (reference sequence).

The chain links TRBV10-3 to TRBJ2-5, with 8 bases identical to TRBD1. The germline V gene has CDR1 ENHRY and CDR2 SYGVKD. This CDR3 has 14 amino acids. With V trimmed by 6 bases and J by 0 bases, 3 bases remained unmatched. Here the CDR3 DNA reads TGTGCCATCAGGGGGACAGGAGACCAAGAGACCCAGTACTTC. This codes for CAIRGTGDQETQYF.

The J gene is TRBJ2-1, the V gene TRBV29-1, with no clear D. Trimming removed 7 bases from V and 8 bases from J, with 3 bases in between. Germline CDR1 SQVTM, CDR2 ANQGSEA. This CDR3 comprises 8 residues. CDR3 DNA sequence: TGCAGCGGGGATGAGCAGTTCTTC. This sequence encodes CSGDEQFF.

The chain carries TRBV18 and TRBJ2-7, with D possibly TRBD2 on 6 matching bases. Germline lookup yields CDR1 KGHSH and CDR2 LQKENI. The CDR3 loop spans 13 amino acids. V was clipped by 3 bases and J by 3 bases, with 9 bases between them. CDR3 in amino acids: CASSPISGYEQYF. The CDR3 nucleotides read TGTGCCAGCTCACCTATTAGCGGCTACGAGCAGTACTTC.

V is TRBV9 and J is TRBJ1-4, with D unresolved. Trimming stripped 4 bases from V and 5 bases from J, with 15 bases between. The CDR3 extends over 15 amino acids. Germline loops: CDR1 SGDLS, CDR2 YYNGEE. Written as DNA, the CDR3 is TGTGCCAGCAGCCCTCAGGACCGGGTGAATGAAAAACTGTTTTTT. It yields the protein CASSPQDRVNEKLFF. Complete variable domain (other parts from reference TRBV9 and TRBJ1-4): DSGVTQTPKHLITATGQRVTLRCSPRSGDLSVYWYQQSLDQGLQFLIQYYNGEERAKGNILERFSAQQFPDLHSELNLSSLELGDSALYFCASSPQDRVNEKLFFGSGTQLSVL.

This clonotype has a handful of counts. The V call is TRBV5-1, the J call TRBJ1-1; 9 nucleotides line up with TRBD1. Germline CDR1 is SGHRS and CDR2 is YFSETQ. The V gene end was trimmed by 4 bases and the J gene end by 1 base; junction bases not matched to a gene: 5. The CDR3 is 15 amino acids. The DNA for the CDR3 is TGCGCCAGCAGCGGGGACAGGGCTACGAACACTGAAGCTTTCTTT. Protein sequence: CASSGDRATNTEAFF.

CDR3 coding DNA: TGTGCCAGCACCTTCTTGGGGAACACCGGGGAGCTGTTTTTT. Translation gives CASTFLGNTGELFF. This chain joins TRBV27 and TRBJ2-2; the D is unclear. Germline CDR1 is MNHEY and CDR2 is SMNVEV (reference sequence). Trimming took off 7 bases at V and 1 base at J, with 10 bases between the two ends. The CDR3 length is 14 residues.

This rearrangement joins TRBV7-9 to TRBJ1-1; D unresolved. Germline V gives CDR1 SEHNR, CDR2 FQNEAQ (reference sequence). CDR3 size: 13 residues. The germline V and J ends were trimmed by 5 bases and 6 bases, with 13 bases remaining between them. This chain's CDR3 is CASSPPGIPEAFF. DNA for the CDR3: TGTGCCAGCAGCCCGCCGGGGATCCCTGAAGCTTTCTTT.

This clonotype was detected a few times. The chain employs TRBV4-2 and TRBJ2-1; no definite D call. Germline CDR1 is LGHNA and CDR2 is YNFKEQ. Deletions cut 0 bases from V and 10 bases from J, with 4 bases between. The CDR3 spans 11 residues. CDR3 coding DNA: TGTGCCAGCAGCCAAGAGTGGGAGCAGTTCTTC. Protein sequence: CASSQEWEQFF.

V and J are TRBV12-3 or TRBV12-4 and TRBJ1-6; 9 nucleotides line up with TRBD1. CDR3 length: 12 amino acids. The V gene end was trimmed by 10 bases and the J gene end by 8 bases; junction bases not matched to a gene: 3. For the CDR3, the DNA is TGTGCCATTGGGACAGGGCATTCACCCCTCCACTTT. Amino acid sequence: CAIGTGHSPLHF.

V and J are TRBV6-2 or TRBV6-3 and TRBJ1-1; unclear D gene. The V gene lost 6 bases and the J gene lost 8 bases, with 16 bases spanning the gap. CDR3 length: 13 amino acids. Germline V CDR1 and CDR2: MNHEY, SVGEGT. The CDR3 is CASRAPTYLEAFF. CDR3 in DNA: TGTGCCAGCAGGGCGCCGACTTATTTGGAAGCTTTCTTT.

The V and J genes are TRBV7-2 and TRBJ2-1; D gene unclear. The CDR3 loop spans 12 amino acids. Trimming took 7 bases from V and 7 from J, leaving 11 bases between them. Germline loops: CDR1 SGHTA, CDR2 FQGNSA. CDR3 in amino acids: CASTVYRNEQFF. As DNA, the CDR3 is TGTGCCAGCACCGTCTACAGAAATGAGCAGTTCTTC.